These T cell receptor beta chains were read from a single sample in a study of T-cell reconstitution after alpha-beta-depleted transplantation in children. Using its own MiXCR run on the PCR reads, TCRdb lists one record per CDR3 protein. The table includes 200,000 to 250,000 distinct CDR3 sequences, about 6.6% detected once. Material: PBMCs, obtained before TCRalphabeta/CD19-depleted stem cell transplant. These receptor sequences come from a boy aged 2 to 10 with acute lymphoblastic leukemia, due to receive a stem cell transplant. The CDR3 runs from the conserved cysteine through the conserved F or W. Fields, in order: D gene, V gene, J gene, clone size, CDR3 DNA, CDR3 protein. A D gene is named only where the DNA matches it firmly. Size values are once, few and many counts, or a class for expanded clones, and some rows have none.

d_gene: -
v_gene: TRBV11-1
j_gene: TRBJ1-2
abundance: -
CDR3nt: TGTGCCAGCAGCTCAATGAATTCGGTCGGCCCCCAGGGATATGGCTACACCTTC
CDR3aa: CASSSMNSVGPQGYGYTF

d_gene: -
v_gene: TRBV20-1
j_gene: TRBJ2-7
abundance: many
CDR3nt: TGCAGTGCTAGAGGGGTTGACTACGAGCAGTACTTC
CDR3aa: CSARGVDYEQYF

d_gene: TRBD2
v_gene: TRBV5-1
j_gene: TRBJ2-7
abundance: many
CDR3nt: TGCGCCAGCAGAAAAACTAGCGGCTACGAGCAGTACTTC
CDR3aa: CASRKTSGYEQYF

d_gene: -
v_gene: TRBV20-1
j_gene: TRBJ2-1
abundance: few
CDR3nt: TGCAGTGCTAGTTATGAGTTCCGGGCCTACAATGAGCAGTTCTTC
CDR3aa: CSASYEFRAYNEQFF

d_gene: -
v_gene: TRBV4-3
j_gene: TRBJ2-4
abundance: many
CDR3nt: TGCGCCAGCAGCCAAGAAGGAGGGGTTAAAAACATTCAGTACTTC
CDR3aa: CASSQEGGVKNIQYF

d_gene: TRBD1
v_gene: TRBV19
j_gene: TRBJ2-1
abundance: many
CDR3nt: TGTGCCAGTAGTGTCGAGGGACAGATGAAAAACAATGAGCAGTTCTTC
CDR3aa: CASSVEGQMKNNEQFF

d_gene: -
v_gene: TRBV3-1
j_gene: TRBJ1-1
abundance: few
CDR3nt: TGTGCCAGCAGCCAGGGGGTGAACACTGAAGCTTTCTTT
CDR3aa: CASSQGVNTEAFF

d_gene: -
v_gene: TRBV29-1
j_gene: TRBJ2-2
abundance: many
CDR3nt: TGCAGCGTTGGTGGGATGGGGCCCAACACCGGGGAGCTGTTTTTT
CDR3aa: CSVGGMGPNTGELFF

d_gene: TRBD1
v_gene: TRBV30
j_gene: TRBJ2-7
abundance: -
CDR3nt: TGTGCCTGGACCCTGGGACAGGGCCCTTACGAGCAGTACTTC
CDR3aa: CAWTLGQGPYEQYF

d_gene: TRBD2
v_gene: TRBV4-1
j_gene: TRBJ2-3
abundance: -
CDR3nt: TGCGCCAGCAGCCGAATAGCGGGGGGGGGAGATACGCAGTATTTT
CDR3aa: CASSRIAGGGDTQYF

d_gene: -
v_gene: TRBV6-5
j_gene: TRBJ2-5
abundance: many
CDR3nt: TGTGCCAGCAGTAGGGTTAAAGGAGAGACCCAGTACTTC
CDR3aa: CASSRVKGETQYF

d_gene: -
v_gene: TRBV9
j_gene: TRBJ2-7
abundance: -
CDR3nt: TGTGCCAGCAGCCCCTGGGACGGGTCCTACGAGCAGTACTTC
CDR3aa: CASSPWDGSYEQYF

d_gene: TRBD2
v_gene: TRBV19
j_gene: TRBJ2-7
abundance: -
CDR3nt: TGTGCCAGTAGTACCCAAGCGGGAGCCCCGTACGAGCAGTACTTC
CDR3aa: CASSTQAGAPYEQYF

d_gene: TRBD2
v_gene: TRBV10-3
j_gene: TRBJ2-5
abundance: few
CDR3nt: TGTGCCATCAGCAACCCTAATCCAGATAGCGGGAGGACAGAGACCCAGTACTTC
CDR3aa: CAISNPNPDSGRTETQYF

d_gene: -
v_gene: TRBV29-1
j_gene: TRBJ2-3
abundance: many
CDR3nt: TGCAGCGTCCCTTCGGGTAGGACAGATACGCAGTATTTT
CDR3aa: CSVPSGRTDTQYF

d_gene: -
v_gene: TRBV28
j_gene: TRBJ1-2
abundance: few
CDR3nt: TGTGCCAGCAATTACGGGAACGGCTACACCTTC
CDR3aa: CASNYGNGYTF

d_gene: -
v_gene: TRBV30
j_gene: TRBJ1-1
abundance: few
CDR3nt: TGTGCCTGGAGTGAGGTTTGGAAGCCGAACACTGAAGCTTTCTTT
CDR3aa: CAWSEVWKPNTEAFF

d_gene: -
v_gene: TRBV27
j_gene: TRBJ2-3
abundance: few
CDR3nt: TGTGCCAGCAGTCTCTTGACCCCTAGCACAGATACGCAGTATTTT
CDR3aa: CASSLLTPSTDTQYF

d_gene: TRBD2
v_gene: TRBV7-2
j_gene: TRBJ2-3
abundance: many
CDR3nt: TGTGCCAGCAGCTTAGGATCAGCGGGAGGCACAGATACGCAGTATTTT
CDR3aa: CASSLGSAGGTDTQYF

d_gene: TRBD2
v_gene: TRBV20-1
j_gene: TRBJ2-7
abundance: many
CDR3nt: TGCAGTGCTAGAGTTCCGGGACTAGTTAGATACGAGCAGTACTTC
CDR3aa: CSARVPGLVRYEQYF

d_gene: -
v_gene: TRBV10-3
j_gene: TRBJ2-1
abundance: many
CDR3nt: TGTGCCTCCTCCGGGACTGACTACAATGAGCAGTTCTTC
CDR3aa: CASSGTDYNEQFF

d_gene: -
v_gene: TRBV27
j_gene: TRBJ1-1
abundance: few
CDR3nt: TGTGCCAGCAGTTTAGGGGGGATGAACACTGAAGCTTTCTTT
CDR3aa: CASSLGGMNTEAFF

d_gene: TRBD1
v_gene: TRBV7-2
j_gene: TRBJ1-1
abundance: many
CDR3nt: TGTGCCAGCACCGAAGGGACAGTGAACACTGAAGCTTTCTTT
CDR3aa: CASTEGTVNTEAFF

d_gene: -
v_gene: TRBV27
j_gene: TRBJ1-2
abundance: many
CDR3nt: TGTGCCAGCAGTGAAAGTCCGGGAGGGAACTATGGCTACACCTTC
CDR3aa: CASSESPGGNYGYTF

d_gene: -
v_gene: TRBV12-3/TRBV12-4
j_gene: TRBJ1-1
abundance: -
CDR3nt: TGTGCCAGCACCCAGAACGGAGGGTCTGAAGCTTTCTTT
CDR3aa: CASTQNGGSEAFF

d_gene: TRBD1
v_gene: TRBV20-1
j_gene: TRBJ1-2
abundance: many
CDR3nt: TGCAGTGCCCAAGAGGGGGCCAGGGACGAGGGCTACACCTTC
CDR3aa: CSAQEGARDEGYTF

d_gene: TRBD1
v_gene: TRBV10-3
j_gene: TRBJ1-3
abundance: many
CDR3nt: TGTGCCATCAGTGATTTCGGACAGGGGAACACCATATATTTT
CDR3aa: CAISDFGQGNTIYF

d_gene: -
v_gene: TRBV29-1
j_gene: TRBJ2-1
abundance: many
CDR3nt: TGCAGCGTTGAAGTTAACGAGCAGTTCTTC
CDR3aa: CSVEVNEQFF

d_gene: TRBD1
v_gene: TRBV5-1
j_gene: TRBJ2-7
abundance: many
CDR3nt: TGCGCCAGCAGCGCCATCTTACAGGGGGCGGACGAGCAGTACTTC
CDR3aa: CASSAILQGADEQYF

d_gene: TRBD2
v_gene: TRBV4-3
j_gene: TRBJ2-2
abundance: many
CDR3nt: TGCGCCAGCAGCTCGAGGACTAGCTTTACCAACACCGGGGAGCTGTTTTTT
CDR3aa: CASSSRTSFTNTGELFF

d_gene: TRBD2
v_gene: TRBV29-1
j_gene: TRBJ2-1
abundance: many
CDR3nt: TGCAGCGTTCGGACTAGCGGGAAGTTGGCGAGGTACAATGAGCAGTTCTTC
CDR3aa: CSVRTSGKLARYNEQFF